One and the same sample provided the 18 T cell receptor beta chains below, sequenced in a study of blood T cells in healthy people across ages. A second PCR, run for roughly 6 to 11 cycles, used a sample-barcoded 5' primer plus a J-beta primer mix. TCRdb re-called the 5' RACE reads through MiXCR, storing one row per CDR3 protein. Found here are about 1,400,000 distinct CDR3 sequences, around 59% of them singletons; the top ten hold roughly 6.3%. Sequenced input: blood. These receptor sequences come from a man aged 18 to 29 in good health.

CDR3 coding DNA: TGCGCCAGCAGTGTGGGACTAGCGGGGGGAAACGAGCAGTACTTC. Its protein product is CASSVGLAGGNEQYF. This rearrangement joins TRBV10-2 to TRBJ2-4, with 15 bases matching TRBD2. The end of the DNA aligns better with TRBJ2-7, so the J call may be wrong. The CDR3 length is 15 residues. Looked up from germline, CDR1 is WSHSY and CDR2 is SAAADI.

V usage is TRBV3-1 and J usage is TRBJ2-1; D might be TRBD2 (7 bases). The germline V gene encodes CDR1 LGHDT and CDR2 YNNKEL (reference sequence). The CDR3 length is 15 residues. V was cut by 1 base and J by 5 bases, with 12 bases left in between. CDR3 amino acids: CASSQVAGANNEQFF. In nucleotides, the CDR3 is TGTGCCAGCAGCCAAGTGGCGGGGGCGAACAATGAGCAGTTCTTC.

CDR3 residues: CATSDSGTGELNEKLFF. The CDR3 nucleotides are TGTGCCACCAGTGATTCCGGGACAGGGGAACTTAATGAAAAACTGTTTTTT. This chain joins TRBV24-1 and TRBJ1-4; 10 positions agree with TRBD1. The CDR3 has 17 amino acids. Germline V gene data show CDR1 as KGHDR and CDR2 as SFDVKD. V gave up 2 bases and J gave up 4 bases; unmatched junction bases: 6.

The rearrangement uses TRBV11-1 and TRBJ2-4, with no clear D. TRBJ2-5 matches the DNA end more closely, so the J call is doubtful. The CDR3 has 17 residues. Germline V lookup: CDR1 SGHAT, CDR2 FQDESV (reference sequence). This CDR3 reads CASSSLQSAPLRETQYF. The CDR3 bases are TGTGCCAGCAGCTCCCTACAGAGCGCGCCCTTGCGGGAGACCCAGTACTTC.

V is TRBV7-6 and J is TRBJ2-3, with 8 bases that match TRBD2. The CDR3 is 17 residues long. The junction had 6 bases not matched to a gene; V was cut back by 1 base and J by 0 bases. Looked up from germline, CDR1 is SGHVS and CDR2 is FNYEAQ. The CDR3 sequence: CASSLDSGTRSTDTQYF. The CDR3 DNA reads TGTGCCAGCAGCTTAGATTCGGGGACTAGAAGCACAGATACGCAGTATTTT.

This rearrangement joins TRBV20-1 to TRBJ2-1, with D possibly matching TRBD2 (6 bases). This CDR3 contains 14 residues. Trimming shortened V by 1 base and J by 7 bases, and 14 bases separated the two germline ends. In germline, CDR1 is DFQATT, CDR2 SNEGSKA (reference sequence). The CDR3 protein is CSARVVGRGNEQFF. The CDR3, as DNA: TGCAGTGCTAGAGTGGTGGGACGGGGGAATGAGCAGTTCTTC.

This sequence joins TRBV9 and TRBJ2-3; either TRBD1 or TRBD2 may fit D (5 bases each). Trimming removed 2 bases from V and 6 bases from J, with 19 bases in between. This CDR3 spans 16 amino acids. Germline V gene lookup returns CDR1 SGDLS and CDR2 YYNGEE. In DNA form, the CDR3 reads TGTGCCAGCAGCGTCAACCTAGGGGAGAGAGGGGATACGCAGTATTTT. It is translated as CASSVNLGERGDTQYF.

The gene calls are TRBV20-1 and TRBJ2-7, with TRBD2 matching over 8 bases. Near its end, the DNA agrees better with TRBJ2-5, so the J call may be wrong. Looked up from germline, CDR1 is DFQATT and CDR2 is SNEGSKA (reference sequence). The CDR3 runs 15 residues. CDR3 bases: TGCAGTGCTAGAGGGCTCGGTAGCGGGGAAGAGACCCAGTACTTC. Its translation: CSARGLGSGEETQYF.

This clonotype was detected once. J is TRBJ1-1 and V is TRBV6-1; 8 nucleotides line up with TRBD1. This CDR3 spans 13 amino acids. Trimming at V came to 4 bases and at J to 4 bases, leaving 2 bases not matched to a gene. Germline V gene lookup returns CDR1 MNHNS and CDR2 SASEGT. CDR3 loop: CASSVRGLTEAFF. The CDR3 DNA sequence: TGTGCCAGCAGTGTCAGGGGGCTCACTGAAGCTTTCTTT.

The chain has TRBV7-9 and TRBJ2-3; 7 bases fit TRBD2. The CDR3 consists of 18 residues. The V gene end was trimmed by 3 bases and the J gene end by 2 bases; junction bases not matched to a gene: 14. Germline loops: CDR1 SEHNR, CDR2 FQNEAQ (reference sequence). CDR3 bases: TGTGCCAGCAGCTTCCCGTCGTGGGGCGGGAGTATCACAGATACGCAGTATTTT. Its protein product is CASSFPSWGGSITDTQYF.

The V gene is TRBV5-1, the J gene TRBJ2-3, with 13 positions matching TRBD2. The V gene end was trimmed by 3 bases and the J gene end by 4 bases; junction bases not matched to a gene: 11. The CDR3 spans 18 residues. CDR1 and CDR2 (germline): SGHRS, YFSETQ. The chain's CDR3 is CASSSRGTSGIPSDTQYF. CDR3 in DNA: TGCGCCAGCAGCTCCAGAGGGACTAGCGGGATCCCCTCAGATACGCAGTATTTT.

The genes are TRBV29-1 and TRBJ2-7; 7 bases match TRBD2. Unmatched junction bases numbered 7, after V lost 0 bases and J lost 2 bases. This CDR3 contains 15 residues. Germline V gene data show CDR1 as SQVTM and CDR2 as ANQGSEA. The CDR3 coding sequence is TGCAGCGTTGAAGACAACTCGGGGGGTCCCTACGAGCAGTACTTC. Translation: CSVEDNSGGPYEQYF.

The chain is built from TRBV29-1 and TRBJ2-1; D may be TRBD2 (5 bases). CDR1 is SQVTM and CDR2 is ANQGSEA in the germline V gene. The CDR3 is 12 residues long. V lost 7 bases to trimming and J lost 3 bases, with 10 bases between them. The CDR3: CSAGWDYNEQFF. Written as DNA, the CDR3 is TGCAGCGCGGGGTGGGACTACAATGAGCAGTTCTTC.

V is TRBV20-1 and J is TRBJ2-1, with a weak D call TRBD1 (7 bases). Germline V gene sequence: CDR1 DFQATT, CDR2 SNEGSKA (reference sequence). The germline V and J ends were trimmed by 2 bases and 7 bases, with 21 bases remaining between them. The CDR3 consists of 16 residues. In DNA form, the CDR3 reads TGCAGTGCTAGATCCCCGGCCGGGGGCAGGGGGAATGAGCAGTTCTTC. Translated: CSARSPAGGRGNEQFF.

This clonotype has more than one count but fewer than ten. The CDR3 nucleotides read TGCGCCAGCAGCTTGGTACAGGACAATGAGCAGTTCTTC. Protein product: CASSLVQDNEQFF. V usage is TRBV5-1 and J usage is TRBJ2-1; tentatively, D is TRBD1 (5 bases). The CDR3 consists of 13 residues. The germline V gene encodes CDR1 SGHRS and CDR2 YFSETQ. V gave up 0 bases and J gave up 5 bases, with 6 bases separating them.

The chain recombines TRBV21-1 with TRBJ2-5; TRBD2 is taken as the D call from the table, unchecked against the DNA. TRBV21-1 constitutes a pseudogene. This CDR3 has 13 residues. The CDR3 loop reads CASSSGVGETQYF. CDR3 coding DNA: TGTGCCAGCAGCAGCGGGGTCGGGGAGACCCAGTACTTC.

This chain uses TRBV25-1 with TRBJ1-2, with no clear D. CDR3 length: 15 amino acids. CDR1 is MGHDK and CDR2 is SYGVNS in the germline V gene. V lost 3 bases, J lost 4 bases, and 15 bases lay in between. CDR3 residues: CASSDYRTEAYGYTF. DNA for the CDR3: TGTGCCAGCAGTGATTATCGGACGGAAGCCTATGGCTACACCTTC.

This clonotype showed up just a few times. The chain joins TRBV4-2 to TRBJ2-3; unclear D gene. Germline V gene sequence: CDR1 LGHNA, CDR2 YNFKEQ. V was trimmed by 1 base and J by 11 bases, leaving 13 bases between them. The CDR3 runs to 13 residues. The CDR3 coding sequence is TGTGCCAGCAGCCAAGCCTTCACGAGTTGGCAGTATTTT. Translated, it gives CASSQAFTSWQYF.